This T cell receptor beta chain is drawn from a study of cytomegalovirus exposure and HLA in healthy donors. General study findings and limits: There were reportedly fewer N-insertions in an Asian-associated ancestry cluster than the approximately 670-donor mean, in a later analysis. Presence/absence analysis assumed near-uniform sequencing depth across donors.

Primers: 60 Vbeta forward and 13 Jbeta reverse. Sequencing was performed with immunoSEQ multiplex PCR; in TCRdb, only in-frame clones are kept and a portion is missing. The repertoire holds approximately 200,000 clones, roughly 83% seen once, with approximately 1.5% in the top ten. Turning to this clone: As yet, its antigen is unknown.

The CDR3 totals 17 residues. The TCR comes from a girl aged 10 to 17 in good health and CMV-seronegative. Sequences were obtained from PBMCs. V gene TRBV21-1 combines with J gene TRBJ2-5; TRBD2 was called by the table and not checked on the DNA. TRBV21-1 is a pseudogene. For the CDR3, the DNA is TGTGCCAGCAGCAAAGCGGCGAGAGGGAAAGCCCGAGAGACCCAGTACTTC. It encodes CASSKAARGKARETQYF.